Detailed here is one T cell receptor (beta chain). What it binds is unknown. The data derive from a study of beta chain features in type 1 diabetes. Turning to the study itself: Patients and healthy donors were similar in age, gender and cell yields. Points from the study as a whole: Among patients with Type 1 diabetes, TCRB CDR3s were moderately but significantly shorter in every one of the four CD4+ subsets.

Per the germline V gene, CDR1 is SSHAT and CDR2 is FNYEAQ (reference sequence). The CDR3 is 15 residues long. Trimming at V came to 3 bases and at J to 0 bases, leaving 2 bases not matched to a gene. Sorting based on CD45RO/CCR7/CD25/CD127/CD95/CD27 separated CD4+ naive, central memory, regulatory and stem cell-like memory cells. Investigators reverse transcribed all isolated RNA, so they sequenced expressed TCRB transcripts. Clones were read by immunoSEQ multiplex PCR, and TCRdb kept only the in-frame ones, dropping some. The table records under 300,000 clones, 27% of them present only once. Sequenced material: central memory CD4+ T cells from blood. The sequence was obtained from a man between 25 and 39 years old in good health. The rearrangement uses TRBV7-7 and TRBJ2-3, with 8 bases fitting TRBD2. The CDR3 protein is CASSFPSGSTDTQYF. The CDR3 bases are TGTGCCAGCAGCTTCCCTAGCGGGAGCACAGATACGCAGTATTTT.